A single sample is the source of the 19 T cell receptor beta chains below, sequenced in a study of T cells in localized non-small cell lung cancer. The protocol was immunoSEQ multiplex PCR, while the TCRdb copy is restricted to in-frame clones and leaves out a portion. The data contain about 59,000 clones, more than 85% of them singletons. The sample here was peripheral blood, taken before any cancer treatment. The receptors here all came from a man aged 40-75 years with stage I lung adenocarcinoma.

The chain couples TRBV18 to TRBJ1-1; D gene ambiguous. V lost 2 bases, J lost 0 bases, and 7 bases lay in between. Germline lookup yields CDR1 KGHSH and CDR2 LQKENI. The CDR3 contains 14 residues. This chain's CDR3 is CASSPNPVNTEAFF. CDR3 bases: TGTGCCAGCTCACCAAATCCGGTGAACACTGAAGCTTTCTTT.

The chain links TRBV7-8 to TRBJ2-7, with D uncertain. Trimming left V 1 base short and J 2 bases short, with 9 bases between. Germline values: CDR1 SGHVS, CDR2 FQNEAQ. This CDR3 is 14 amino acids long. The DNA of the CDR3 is TGTGCCAGCAGCTTAGGTGGTTCGACCTACGAGCAGTACTTC. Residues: CASSLGGSTYEQYF.

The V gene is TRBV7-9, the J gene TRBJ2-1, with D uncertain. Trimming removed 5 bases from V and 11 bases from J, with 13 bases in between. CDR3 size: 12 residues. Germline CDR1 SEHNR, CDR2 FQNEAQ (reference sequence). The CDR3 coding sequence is TGTGCCAGCAGCCCCTCCGATGGAAAGCAGTTCTTC. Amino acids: CASSPSDGKQFF.

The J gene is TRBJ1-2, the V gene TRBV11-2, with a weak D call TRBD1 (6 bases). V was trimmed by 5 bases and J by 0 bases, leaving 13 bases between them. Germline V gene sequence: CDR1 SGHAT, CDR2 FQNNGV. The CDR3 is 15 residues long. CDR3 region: CASSRNRAPNYGYTF. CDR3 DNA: TGTGCCAGCAGCCGTAACAGGGCCCCTAACTATGGCTACACCTTC.

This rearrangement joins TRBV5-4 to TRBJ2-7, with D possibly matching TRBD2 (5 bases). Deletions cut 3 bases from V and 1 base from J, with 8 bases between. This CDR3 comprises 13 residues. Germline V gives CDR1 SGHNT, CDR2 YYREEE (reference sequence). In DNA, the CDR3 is TGTGCCAGCAGCTCCGGGATTTCCTACGAGCAGTACTTC. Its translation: CASSSGISYEQYF.

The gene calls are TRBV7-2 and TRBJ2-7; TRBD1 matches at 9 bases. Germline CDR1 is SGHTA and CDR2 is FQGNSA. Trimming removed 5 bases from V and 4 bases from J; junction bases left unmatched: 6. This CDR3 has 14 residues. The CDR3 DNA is TGTGCCAGCAGCCCACAGGGGGCGCGATACGAGCAGTACTTC. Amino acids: CASSPQGARYEQYF.

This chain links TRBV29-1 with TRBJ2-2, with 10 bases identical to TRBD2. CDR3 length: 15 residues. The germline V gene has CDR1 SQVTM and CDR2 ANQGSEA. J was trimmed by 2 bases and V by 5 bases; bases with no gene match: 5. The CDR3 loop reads CSVRSGRANTGELFF. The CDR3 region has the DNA TGCAGCGTTAGAAGCGGGAGGGCAAACACCGGGGAGCTGTTTTTT.

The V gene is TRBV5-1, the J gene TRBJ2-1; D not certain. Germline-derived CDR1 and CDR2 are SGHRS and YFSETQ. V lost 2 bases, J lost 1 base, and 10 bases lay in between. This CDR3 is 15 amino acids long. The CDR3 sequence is CASSFGWSSYNEQFF. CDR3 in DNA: TGCGCCAGCAGCTTTGGGTGGAGTTCCTACAATGAGCAGTTCTTC.

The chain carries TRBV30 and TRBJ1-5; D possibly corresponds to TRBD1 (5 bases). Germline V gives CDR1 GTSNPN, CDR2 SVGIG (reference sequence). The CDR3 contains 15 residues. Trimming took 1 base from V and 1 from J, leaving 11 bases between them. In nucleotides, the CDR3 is TGTGCCTGGAGTGGGGGGTCGGTGAGCAATCAGCCCCAGCATTTT. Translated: CAWSGGSVSNQPQHF. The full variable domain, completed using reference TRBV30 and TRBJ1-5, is SQTIHQWPATLVQPVGSPLSLECTVEGTSNPNLYWYRQAAGRGLQLLFYSVGIGQISSEVPQNLSASRPQDRQFILSSKKLLLSDSGFYLCAWSGGSVSNQPQHFGDGTRLSIL.

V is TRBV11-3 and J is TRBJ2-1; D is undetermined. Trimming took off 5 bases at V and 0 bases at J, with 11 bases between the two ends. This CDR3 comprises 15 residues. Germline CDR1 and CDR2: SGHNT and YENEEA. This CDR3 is CASSPNYGSYNEQFF. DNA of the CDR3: TGTGCCAGCAGCCCAAACTACGGCTCCTACAATGAGCAGTTCTTC.

CDR3 nucleotides: TGCGCCAGCAGTACCCAGGGGGCATCCTACAATGAGCAGTTCTTC. This codes for CASSTQGASYNEQFF. The chain has TRBV5-1 and TRBJ2-1; TRBD1 aligns across 8 bases. Germline CDR1 and CDR2: SGHRS and YFSETQ. The V and J ends lost 5 bases and 1 base, in that order; junction bases with no gene match: 5. The CDR3 totals 15 residues.

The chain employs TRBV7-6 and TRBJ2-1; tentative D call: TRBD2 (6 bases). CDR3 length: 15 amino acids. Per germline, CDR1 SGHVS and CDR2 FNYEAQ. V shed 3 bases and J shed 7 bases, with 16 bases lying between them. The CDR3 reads CASSFREAAGNEQFF. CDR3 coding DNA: TGTGCCAGCAGCTTTAGGGAGGCGGCCGGGAATGAGCAGTTCTTC.

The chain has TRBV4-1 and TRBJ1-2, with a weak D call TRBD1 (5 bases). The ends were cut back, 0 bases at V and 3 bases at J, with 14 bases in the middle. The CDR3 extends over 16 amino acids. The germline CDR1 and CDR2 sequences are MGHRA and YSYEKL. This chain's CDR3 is CASSQEGSGYDYGYTF. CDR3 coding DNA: TGCGCCAGCAGCCAAGAAGGATCAGGGTACGACTATGGCTACACCTTC.

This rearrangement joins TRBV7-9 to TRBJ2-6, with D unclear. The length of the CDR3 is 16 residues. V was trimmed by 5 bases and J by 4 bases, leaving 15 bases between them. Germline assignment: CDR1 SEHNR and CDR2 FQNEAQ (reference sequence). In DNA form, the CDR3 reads TGTGCCAGCAGCACCTCTCGGATAATCGGGGCCAACGTCCTGACTTTC. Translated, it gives CASSTSRIIGANVLTF.

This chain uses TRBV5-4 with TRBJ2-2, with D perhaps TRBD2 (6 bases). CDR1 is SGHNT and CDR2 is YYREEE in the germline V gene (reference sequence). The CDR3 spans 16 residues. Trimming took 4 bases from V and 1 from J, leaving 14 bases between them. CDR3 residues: CASSPTEGLNTGELFF. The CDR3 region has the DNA TGTGCCAGCAGCCCCACTGAGGGACTGAACACCGGGGAGCTGTTTTTT.

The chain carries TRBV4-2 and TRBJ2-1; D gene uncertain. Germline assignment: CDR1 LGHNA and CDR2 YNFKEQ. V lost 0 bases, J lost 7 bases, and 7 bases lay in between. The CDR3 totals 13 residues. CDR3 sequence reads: CASSQERRNEQFF. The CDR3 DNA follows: TGTGCCAGCAGCCAAGAGCGGAGAAATGAGCAGTTCTTC.

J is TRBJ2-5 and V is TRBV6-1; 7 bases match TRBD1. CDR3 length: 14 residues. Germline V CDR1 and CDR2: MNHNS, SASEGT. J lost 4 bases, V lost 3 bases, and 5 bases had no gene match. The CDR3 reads CASSDPGGVETQYF. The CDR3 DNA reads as TGTGCCAGCAGTGATCCAGGGGGAGTAGAGACCCAGTACTTC.

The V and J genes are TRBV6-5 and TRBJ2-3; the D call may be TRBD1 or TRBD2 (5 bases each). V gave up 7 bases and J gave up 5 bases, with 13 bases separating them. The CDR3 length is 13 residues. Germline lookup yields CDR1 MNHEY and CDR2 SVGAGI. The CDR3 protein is CASNVNGGDTQYF. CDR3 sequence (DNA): TGTGCCAGCAATGTGAATGGGGGAGATACGCAGTATTTT.

CDR3 sequence reads: CASSESGGRVYEQYF. DNA of the CDR3: TGTGCCAGCAGTGAATCGGGGGGACGTGTCTACGAGCAGTACTTC. The rearrangement uses TRBV25-1 and TRBJ2-7; 7 nucleotides agree with TRBD2. The CDR3 consists of 15 residues. The J segment lost 3 bases and the V segment lost 1 base, leaving 6 bases of the junction unmatched. Germline V lookup: CDR1 MGHDK, CDR2 SYGVNS.